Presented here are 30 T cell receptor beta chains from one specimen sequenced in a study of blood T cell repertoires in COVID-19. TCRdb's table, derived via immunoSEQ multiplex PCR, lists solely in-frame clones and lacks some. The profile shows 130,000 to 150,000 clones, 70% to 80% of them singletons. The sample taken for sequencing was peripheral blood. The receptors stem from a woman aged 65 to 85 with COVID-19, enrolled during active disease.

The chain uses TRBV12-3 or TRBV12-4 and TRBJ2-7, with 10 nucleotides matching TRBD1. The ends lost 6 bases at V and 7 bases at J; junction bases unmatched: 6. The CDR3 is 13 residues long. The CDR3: CASRGGQGWEQYF. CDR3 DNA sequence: TGTGCCAGCAGGGGGGGACAGGGGTGGGAGCAGTACTTC.

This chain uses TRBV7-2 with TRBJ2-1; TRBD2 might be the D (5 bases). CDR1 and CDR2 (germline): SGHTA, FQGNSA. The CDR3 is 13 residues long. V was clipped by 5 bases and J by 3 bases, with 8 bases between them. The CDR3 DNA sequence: TGTGCCAGCAGCCCGGAGGTCTACAATGAGCAGTTCTTC. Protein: CASSPEVYNEQFF. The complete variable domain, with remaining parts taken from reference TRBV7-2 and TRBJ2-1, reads GAGVSQSPSNKVTEKGKDVELRCDPISGHTALYWYRQSLGQGLEFLIYFQGNSAPDKSGLPSDRFSAERTGGSVSTLTIQRTQQEDSAVYLCASSPEVYNEQFFGPGTRLTVL.

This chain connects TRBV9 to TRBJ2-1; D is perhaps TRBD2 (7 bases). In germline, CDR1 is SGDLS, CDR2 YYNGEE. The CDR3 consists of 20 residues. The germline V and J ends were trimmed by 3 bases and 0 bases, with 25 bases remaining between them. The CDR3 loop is CASSAPGASGGRLSYNEQFF. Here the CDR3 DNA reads TGTGCCAGCAGCGCCCCCGGCGCCTCGGGGGGCCGACTCTCCTACAATGAGCAGTTCTTC.

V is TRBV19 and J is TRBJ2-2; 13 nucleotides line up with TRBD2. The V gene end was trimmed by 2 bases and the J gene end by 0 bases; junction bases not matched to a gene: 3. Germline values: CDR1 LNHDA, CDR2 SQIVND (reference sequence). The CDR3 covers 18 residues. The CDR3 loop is CASSIRLAGGTNTGELFF. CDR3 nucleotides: TGTGCCAGTAGTATACGACTAGCGGGGGGAACGAACACCGGGGAGCTGTTTTTT.

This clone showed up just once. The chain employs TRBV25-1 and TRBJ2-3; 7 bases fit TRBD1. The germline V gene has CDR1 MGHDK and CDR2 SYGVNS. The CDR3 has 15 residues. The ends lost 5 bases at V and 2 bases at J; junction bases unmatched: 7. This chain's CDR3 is CASSTLGQSTDTQYF. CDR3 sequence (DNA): TGTGCCAGCAGTACTCTGGGACAGTCCACAGATACGCAGTATTTT. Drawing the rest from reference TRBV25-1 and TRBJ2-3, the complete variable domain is EADIYQTPRYLVIGTGKKITLECSQTMGHDKMYWYQQDPGMELHLIHYSYGVNSTEKGDLSSESTVSRIRTEHFPLTLESARPSHTSQYLCASSTLGQSTDTQYFGPGTRLTVL.

The CDR3 reads CASSQAHADSGEQFF. CDR3 bases: TGTGCCAGCAGCCAAGCCCATGCGGATAGCGGGGAGCAGTTCTTC. The chain carries TRBV4-2 and TRBJ2-1; 7 bases map to TRBD2. After removal of 1 base from V and 10 bases from J, the junction contained 10 bases not matched to a gene. Germline CDR1 is LGHNA and CDR2 is YNFKEQ. This CDR3 has 15 amino acids.

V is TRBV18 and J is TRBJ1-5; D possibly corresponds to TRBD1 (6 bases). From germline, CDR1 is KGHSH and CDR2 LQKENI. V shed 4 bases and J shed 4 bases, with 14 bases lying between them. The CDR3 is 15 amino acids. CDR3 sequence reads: CASSLEQGYNQPQHF. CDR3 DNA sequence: TGTGCCAGCTCACTTGAACAGGGCTATAATCAGCCCCAGCATTTT.

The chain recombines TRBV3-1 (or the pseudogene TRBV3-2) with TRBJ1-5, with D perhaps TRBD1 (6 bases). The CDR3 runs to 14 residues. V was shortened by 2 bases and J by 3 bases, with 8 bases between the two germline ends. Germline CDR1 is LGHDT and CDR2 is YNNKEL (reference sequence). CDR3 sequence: CASSQTGNNQPQHF. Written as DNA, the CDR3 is TGTGCCAGCAGCCAAACAGGGAACAATCAGCCCCAGCATTTT.

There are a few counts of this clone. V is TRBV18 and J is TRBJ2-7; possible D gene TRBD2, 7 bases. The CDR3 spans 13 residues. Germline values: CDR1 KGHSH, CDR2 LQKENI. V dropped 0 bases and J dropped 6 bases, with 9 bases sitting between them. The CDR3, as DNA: TGTGCCAGCTCACCACCAGGGGGGGCCGAGCAGTACTTC. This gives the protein CASSPPGGAEQYF.

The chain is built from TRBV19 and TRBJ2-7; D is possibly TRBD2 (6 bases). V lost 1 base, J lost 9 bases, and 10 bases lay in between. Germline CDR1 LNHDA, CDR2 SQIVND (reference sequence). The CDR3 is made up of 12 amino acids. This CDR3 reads CASSIVPGVQYF. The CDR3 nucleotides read TGTGCCAGTAGTATAGTACCGGGGGTGCAGTACTTC.

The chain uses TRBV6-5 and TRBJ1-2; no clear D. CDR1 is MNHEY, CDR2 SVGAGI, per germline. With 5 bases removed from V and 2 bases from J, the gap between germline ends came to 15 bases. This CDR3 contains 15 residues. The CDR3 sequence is CASSPVAGLNYGYTF. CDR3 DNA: TGTGCCAGCAGTCCGGTGGCAGGATTAAACTATGGCTACACCTTC.

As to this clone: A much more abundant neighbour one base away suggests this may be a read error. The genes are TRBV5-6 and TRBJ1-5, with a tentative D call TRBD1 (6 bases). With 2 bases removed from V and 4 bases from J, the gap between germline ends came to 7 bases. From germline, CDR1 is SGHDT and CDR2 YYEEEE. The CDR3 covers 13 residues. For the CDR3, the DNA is TGTGCCAGCAGCTTACAGGGTAATCAGCCCCAGCATTTT. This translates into CASSLQGNQPQHF. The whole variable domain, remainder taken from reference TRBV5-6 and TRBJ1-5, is DAGVTQSPTHLIKTRGQQVTLRCSPKSGHDTVSWYQQALGQGPQFIFQYYEEEERQRGNFPDRFSGHQFPNYSSELNVNALLLGDSALYLCASSLQGNQPQHFGDGTRLSIL.

CDR3 DNA sequence: TGTGCCAGCAGCTTATTGGGACAGATGAACACTGAAGCTTTCTTT. It codes for CASSLLGQMNTEAFF. This sequence joins TRBV7-9 and TRBJ1-1, with 7 bases matching TRBD1. CDR1 SEHNR and CDR2 FQNEAQ come from the germline V gene (reference sequence). CDR3 length equals 15 residues. The ends lost 2 bases at V and 0 bases at J; junction bases unmatched: 3.

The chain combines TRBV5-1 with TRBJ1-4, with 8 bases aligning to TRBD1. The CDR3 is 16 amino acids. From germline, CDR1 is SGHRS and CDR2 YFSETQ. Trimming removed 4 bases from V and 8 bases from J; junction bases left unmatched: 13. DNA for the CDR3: TGCGCCAGCAGCAGGGACAGGTCAACCCTAAGGGAAAAACTGTTTTTT. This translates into CASSRDRSTLREKLFF.

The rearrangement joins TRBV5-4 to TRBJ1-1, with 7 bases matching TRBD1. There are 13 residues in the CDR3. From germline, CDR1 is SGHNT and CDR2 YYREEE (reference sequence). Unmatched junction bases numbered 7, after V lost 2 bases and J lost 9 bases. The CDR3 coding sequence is TGTGCCAGCAGCTTCTGGGACAGTGCCCAAGCTTTCTTT. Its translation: CASSFWDSAQAFF.

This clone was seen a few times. In DNA, the CDR3 is TGTGCCAGTAGTATAGCTAGCGGGGGATCTAACACCGGGGAGCTGTTTTTT. It is translated as CASSIASGGSNTGELFF. The J gene is TRBJ2-2, the V gene TRBV19; 10 bases map to TRBD2. CDR1 is LNHDA, CDR2 SQIVND, per germline (reference sequence). The CDR3 totals 17 residues. The ends lost 1 base at V and 2 bases at J; junction bases unmatched: 4.

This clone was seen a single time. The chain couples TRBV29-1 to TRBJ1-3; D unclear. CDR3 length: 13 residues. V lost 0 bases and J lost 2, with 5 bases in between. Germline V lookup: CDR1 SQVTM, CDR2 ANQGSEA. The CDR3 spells CSVEDPTGNTIYF. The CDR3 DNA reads TGCAGCGTTGAAGATCCCACTGGAAACACCATATATTTT.

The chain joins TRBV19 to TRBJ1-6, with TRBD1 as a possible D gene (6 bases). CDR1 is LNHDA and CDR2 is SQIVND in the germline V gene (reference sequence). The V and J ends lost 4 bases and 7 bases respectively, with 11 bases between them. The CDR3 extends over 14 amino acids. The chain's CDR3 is CASSTQGSNSPLHF. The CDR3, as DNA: TGTGCCAGTAGTACACAGGGATCCAATTCACCCCTCCACTTT.

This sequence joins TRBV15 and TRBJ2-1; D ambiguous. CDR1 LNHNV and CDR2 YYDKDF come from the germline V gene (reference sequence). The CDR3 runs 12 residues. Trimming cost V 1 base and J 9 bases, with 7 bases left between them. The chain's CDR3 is CATSRGPGEQFF. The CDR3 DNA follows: TGTGCCACCAGCAGAGGCCCCGGTGAGCAGTTCTTC.

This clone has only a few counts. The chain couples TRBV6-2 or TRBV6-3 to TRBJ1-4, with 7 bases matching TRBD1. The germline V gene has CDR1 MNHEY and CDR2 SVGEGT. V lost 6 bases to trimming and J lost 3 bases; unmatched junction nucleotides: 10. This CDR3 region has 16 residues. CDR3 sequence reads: CASSSGTARPNEKLFF. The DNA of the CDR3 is TGTGCCAGCAGCTCCGGGACAGCCCGACCTAATGAAAAACTGTTTTTT.

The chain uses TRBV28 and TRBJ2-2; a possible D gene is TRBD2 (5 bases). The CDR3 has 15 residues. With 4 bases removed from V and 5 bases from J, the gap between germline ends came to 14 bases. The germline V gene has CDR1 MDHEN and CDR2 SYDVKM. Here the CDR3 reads CASSSGPTGTGELFF. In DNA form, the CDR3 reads TGTGCCAGCAGTTCTGGACCGACGGGAACCGGGGAGCTGTTTTTT.

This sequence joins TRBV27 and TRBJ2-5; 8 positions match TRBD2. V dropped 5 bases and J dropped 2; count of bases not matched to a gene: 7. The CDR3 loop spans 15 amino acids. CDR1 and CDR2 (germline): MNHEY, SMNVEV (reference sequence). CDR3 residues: CASSTGGALQETQYF. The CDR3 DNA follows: TGTGCCAGCAGTACCGGGGGGGCCCTACAAGAGACCCAGTACTTC.

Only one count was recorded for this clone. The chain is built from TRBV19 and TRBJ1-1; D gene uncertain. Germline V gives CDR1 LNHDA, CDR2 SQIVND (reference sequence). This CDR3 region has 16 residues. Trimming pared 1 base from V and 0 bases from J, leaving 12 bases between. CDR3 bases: TGTGCCAGTAGTATAGGGGCCAGCCAGATGAACACTGAAGCTTTCTTT. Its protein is CASSIGASQMNTEAFF. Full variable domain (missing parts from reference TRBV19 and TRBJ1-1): DGGITQSPKYLFRKEGQNVTLSCEQNLNHDAMYWYRQDPGQGLRLIYYSQIVNDFQKGDIAEGYSVSREKKESFPLTVTSAQKNPTAFYLCASSIGASQMNTEAFFGQGTRLTVV.

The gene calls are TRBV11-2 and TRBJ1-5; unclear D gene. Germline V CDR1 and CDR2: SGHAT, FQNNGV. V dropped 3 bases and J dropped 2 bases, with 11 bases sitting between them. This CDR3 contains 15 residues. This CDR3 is CASSLAGGGNQPQHF. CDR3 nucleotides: TGTGCCAGCAGCTTGGCGGGCGGAGGCAATCAGCCCCAGCATTTT.

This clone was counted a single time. The CDR3 is CAISGTSGGLNEQFF. The CDR3 DNA reads as TGTGCCATCAGCGGGACTAGCGGGGGCCTCAATGAGCAGTTCTTC. The chain recombines TRBV10-3 with TRBJ2-1, with 14 bases aligning to TRBD2. J lost 6 bases, V lost 6 bases, and 4 bases had no gene match. The CDR3 has 15 residues. From germline, CDR1 is ENHRY and CDR2 SYGVKD.

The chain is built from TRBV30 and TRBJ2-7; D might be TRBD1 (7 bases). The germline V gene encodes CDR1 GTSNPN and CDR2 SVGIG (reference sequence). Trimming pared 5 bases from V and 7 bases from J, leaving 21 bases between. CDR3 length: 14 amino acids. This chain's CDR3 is CAWAGLLSRGEQYF. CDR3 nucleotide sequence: TGTGCCTGGGCGGGACTCCTCTCCAGGGGGGAGCAGTACTTC.

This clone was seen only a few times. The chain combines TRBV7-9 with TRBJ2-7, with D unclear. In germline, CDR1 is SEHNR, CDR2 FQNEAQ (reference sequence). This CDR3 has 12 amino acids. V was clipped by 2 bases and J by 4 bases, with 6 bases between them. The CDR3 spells CASSLQAYEQYF. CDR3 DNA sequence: TGTGCCAGCAGCTTACAGGCTTACGAGCAGTACTTC.

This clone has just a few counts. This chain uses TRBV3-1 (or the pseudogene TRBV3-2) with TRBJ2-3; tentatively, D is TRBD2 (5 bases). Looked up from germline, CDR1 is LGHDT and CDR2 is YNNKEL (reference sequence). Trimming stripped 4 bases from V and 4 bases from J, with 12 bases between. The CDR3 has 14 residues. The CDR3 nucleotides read TGTGCCAGCAGCCTCGGACTGGAGTCAGATACGCAGTATTTT. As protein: CASSLGLESDTQYF.

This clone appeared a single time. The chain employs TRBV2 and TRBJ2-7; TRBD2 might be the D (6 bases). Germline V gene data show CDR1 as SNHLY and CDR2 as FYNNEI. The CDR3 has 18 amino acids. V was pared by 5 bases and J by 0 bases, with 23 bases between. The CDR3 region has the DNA TGTGCCAGCAGTAACCTCCCCCCTACTAGCTCAGCCTCCTACGAGCAGTACTTC. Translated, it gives CASSNLPPTSSASYEQYF.

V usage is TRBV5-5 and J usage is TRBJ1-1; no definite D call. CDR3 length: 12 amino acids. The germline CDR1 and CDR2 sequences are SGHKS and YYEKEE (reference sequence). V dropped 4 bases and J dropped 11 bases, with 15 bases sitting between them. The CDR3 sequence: CASSAPSTRAFF. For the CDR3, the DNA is TGTGCCAGCAGCGCACCCTCGACTCGGGCTTTCTTT.